What follows is one T cell receptor beta chain and its context. The source of the sample is a study of blood T cell repertoires in COVID-19. Using immunoSEQ multiplex PCR, the repertoire was profiled, and TCRdb retains in-frame clones only, with some absent. This sample yields 200,000 to 250,000 clones, of which roughly 84% are seen a single time; approximately 4% belongs to the top ten. The germline V gene encodes CDR1 MNHEY and CDR2 SVGAGI. CDR3 length: 15 amino acids. V was clipped by 5 bases and J by 13 bases, with 23 bases between them. The chain combines TRBV6-5 with TRBJ1-4, with a weak D call TRBD1 (6 bases). The clonotype originates from a woman aged 80 or older with acute or convalescent COVID-19. Sequencing was done on a sample of peripheral blood. This CDR3 reads CASSPADRYNEGLFF. The CDR3 nucleotides are TGTGCCAGCAGTCCCGCCGACAGGTATAATGAGGGACTGTTTTTT.